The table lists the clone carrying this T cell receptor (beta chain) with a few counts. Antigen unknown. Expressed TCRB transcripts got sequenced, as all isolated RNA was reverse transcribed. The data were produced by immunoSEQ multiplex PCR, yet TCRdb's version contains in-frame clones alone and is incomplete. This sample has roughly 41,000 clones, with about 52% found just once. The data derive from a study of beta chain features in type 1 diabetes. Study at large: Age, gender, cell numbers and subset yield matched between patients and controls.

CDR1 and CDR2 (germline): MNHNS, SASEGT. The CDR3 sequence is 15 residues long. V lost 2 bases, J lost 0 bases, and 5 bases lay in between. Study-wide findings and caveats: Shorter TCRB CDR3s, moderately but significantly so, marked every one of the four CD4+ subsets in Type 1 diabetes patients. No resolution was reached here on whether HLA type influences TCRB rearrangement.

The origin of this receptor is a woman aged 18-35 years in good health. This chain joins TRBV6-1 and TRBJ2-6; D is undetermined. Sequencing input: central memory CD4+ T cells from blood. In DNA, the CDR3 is TGTGCCAGCAGTGAAATTCTCTCTGGGGCCAACGTCCTGACTTTC. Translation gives CASSEILSGANVLTF.